Described below is a single T cell receptor (beta chain) sequence and its context. The germline V and J ends were trimmed by 3 bases and 0 bases, with 6 bases remaining between them. Germline V CDR1 and CDR2: LGHDT, YNNKEL (reference sequence). The CDR3 totals 14 residues. This sample is part of a study of blood T cell repertoires in COVID-19. About the study: PBMCs, B-cell-depleted T cells, or T cells provided the cDNA or gDNA that made up the material.

Measured with immunoSEQ multiplex PCR; TCRdb has only the in-frame clones, and not every one. The repertoire holds about 320,000 clones, with about 90% as singletons. The TCR was taken from a man under 40 who had recovered from COVID-19. The source material was PBMCs or T cells enriched from blood (not recorded which). This chain links TRBV3-1 (or the pseudogene TRBV3-2) with TRBJ2-4; the D gene is possibly TRBD2 (5 bases). CDR3 in DNA: TGTGCCAGCAGCCATGGACTAGCCAAAAACATTCAGTACTTC. Its translation: CASSHGLAKNIQYF.